Included here is one T cell receptor (beta chain) sequence, with context. This clonotype was counted ten times or more. This clone's antigen is unknown. Base quality data are lacking; no much larger clone is found one base away. This sample is drawn from a study of T cells after yellow fever vaccination (dated by TCRdb to about 2019). Study-level background: Libraries from fractions with low cell numbers were prepared with the SMART-Seq v4 Ultra Low Input RNA kit. To follow T-cell clones before and after both primary and booster YFV17D yellow fever vaccination, bulk TCR alpha and beta repertoires underwent longitudinal sequencing. The cohort comprised two healthy male donors, one aged 18 to 30 and one aged 30 to 40 years. Blood samples were taken at several timepoints before and after primary and secondary immunization, and bulk PBMC replicates and cell subsets were isolated.

TCR cDNA was synthesized by 5'RACE template switching, which introduced a universal primer site and unique molecular identifiers. Priming for cDNA synthesis came from both the TCR alpha and TCR beta constant segments. Library amplification involved two PCR steps, and the second step added sample barcodes and sequencing adapters. Sequencing of the libraries was done on either Illumina HiSeq 2500 (2x100 bp) or NovaSeq (2x150 bp). The study's own analysis went as follows. MIGEC handled demultiplexing of reads and collapsing into UMI consensus sequences, while MiXCR performed V(D)J alignment. Using edgeR on replicate PBMC samples, clonotypes were called vaccine-responding if FDR was below 0.01 and the log2 fold change was above 5 up to day 15. Each bulk clonotype received a CD4 or CD8 identity based on whether the sequenced CD4 or CD8 repertoire contained that clonotype at higher abundance. TCRdb reran the public reads through fastp at Q25 and MiXCR, keeping productive beta chains. Each record represents a unique CDR3 protein, reported with the most common genes and DNA among its rows. In this record, the V and J calls reflect TCRdb's handling and not the investigators' own analysis. This sample is represented by 110,000 or so distinct CDR3 sequences; around 7.2% of them were singletons. The ten largest clones represent approximately 3% of the sample.

The treatment or condition label here, explained by the study, means: live attenuated yellow fever vaccine strain. PBMCs were isolated from peripheral blood using a standard Ficoll-Paque protocol. Dynabeads CD4 and CD8 positive selection kits were used to isolate CD4 and CD8 T-cell fractions. RNA was extracted with TriZol from bulk PBMCs, CD4 and CD8 fractions, and dextramer-positive and dextramer-negative fractions. Via the germline V gene, CDR1 is SGHRS and CDR2 YFSETQ. Trimming takes 1 base from V and 4 bases from J, and the germline ends sit 12 bases apart. From the cysteine up to the phenylalanine, the CDR3 has a length of 15 residues. CDR3 DNA only is kept here, 45 bases in frame from base 1. On the study overall, not on this receptor specifically: Most clones expanded after primary vaccination (about 96% of CD4 and approximately 86% of CD8) were re-detected after the booster, suggesting that broad memory maintenance occurred. A small fraction of clonotypes appeared in both the CD4 and CD8 compartments, likely as a result of convergent recombination. FACS-sorted repertoires could contain abundant contaminating clonotypes from the bulk population, so computational filtering was required. The secondary T-cell response was weaker than the primary response but faster, peaking on day 5 instead of day 15. Because the study included only a couple of donors, the extent to which the findings can be generalized is limited.

The material sequenced was CD4+ T cells sorted from PBMCs, taken about 49 days after the first yellow fever vaccination. The V gene is TRBV5-1 and the J gene is TRBJ2-1; a tentative D match to TRBD2 spans 6 bases. This TCR derives from a man between 18 and 29 years old who received the YFV17D yellow fever vaccine. The CDR3 has the sequence CASSLIGGDYNEQFF. At the DNA level, the sequence is TGCGCCAGCAGCTTGATAGGCGGGGATTACAATGAGCAGTTCTTC.